The clone carrying this TCR beta chain was counted between two and nine times. Antigen unknown. The sample comes from a study of T-cell memory formation after mild COVID-19. Overall study results and limits: A second wave expanding day 15 to 37 was CD4+-biased; contracting clones were balanced. Prior to infection, memory already included some responding clones, suggesting cross-reactive memory joined.

TCRdb re-called the 5' RACE reads through MiXCR, storing one row per CDR3 protein. The table includes 450,000 to 650,000 distinct CDR3 sequences, approximately 19% detected once. V dropped 4 bases and J dropped 0 bases, with 11 bases sitting between them. The CDR3 is made up of 14 amino acids. Germline V gene sequence: CDR1 DFQATT, CDR2 SNEGSKA (reference sequence). The clonotype was recovered from an adult woman who had mild COVID-19 (a few samples of this study predate the infection). Cell type and time point are not known. This chain links TRBV20-1 with TRBJ2-3, with D hard to call. Sample: PBMCs or a T cell subset sorted from them (not recorded which). As DNA, the CDR3 is TGCAGTGCTAATAGGGAAACTAGCACAGATACGCAGTATTTT. Its translation: CSANRETSTDTQYF.